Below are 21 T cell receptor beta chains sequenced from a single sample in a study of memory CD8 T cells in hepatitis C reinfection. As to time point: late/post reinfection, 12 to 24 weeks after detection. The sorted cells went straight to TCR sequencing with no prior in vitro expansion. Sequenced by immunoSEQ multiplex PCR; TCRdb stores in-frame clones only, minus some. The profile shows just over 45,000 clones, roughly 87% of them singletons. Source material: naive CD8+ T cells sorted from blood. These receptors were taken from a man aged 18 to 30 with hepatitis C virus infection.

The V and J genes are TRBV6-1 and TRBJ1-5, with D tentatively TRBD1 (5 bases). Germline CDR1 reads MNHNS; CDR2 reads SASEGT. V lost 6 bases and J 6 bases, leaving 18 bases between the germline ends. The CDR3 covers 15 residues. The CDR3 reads CASRDNRQPGQPQHF. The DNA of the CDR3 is TGTGCCAGCAGAGACAACAGGCAACCGGGTCAGCCCCAGCATTTT.

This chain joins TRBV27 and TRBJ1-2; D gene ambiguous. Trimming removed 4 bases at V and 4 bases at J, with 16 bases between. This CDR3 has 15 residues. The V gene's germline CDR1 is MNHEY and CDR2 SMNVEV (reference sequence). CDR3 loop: CASSSSGATLYGYTF. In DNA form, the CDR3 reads TGTGCCAGCAGTTCCTCAGGTGCCACTCTCTATGGCTACACCTTC.

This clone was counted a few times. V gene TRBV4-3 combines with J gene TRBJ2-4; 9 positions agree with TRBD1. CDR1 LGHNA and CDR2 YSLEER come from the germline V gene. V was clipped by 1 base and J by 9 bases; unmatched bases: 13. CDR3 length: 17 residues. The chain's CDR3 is CASSQVRGTGISRIQYF. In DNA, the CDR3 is TGCGCCAGCAGCCAAGTGAGGGGGACAGGGATCTCTCGCATTCAGTACTTC.

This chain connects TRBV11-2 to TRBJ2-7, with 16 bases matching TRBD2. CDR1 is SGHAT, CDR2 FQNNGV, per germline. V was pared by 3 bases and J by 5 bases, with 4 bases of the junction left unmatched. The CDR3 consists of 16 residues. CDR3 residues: CASSLGLAGGPDEQYV. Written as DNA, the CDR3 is TGTGCCAGCAGCTTGGGACTAGCGGGGGGGCCGGACGAGCAGTACGTC.

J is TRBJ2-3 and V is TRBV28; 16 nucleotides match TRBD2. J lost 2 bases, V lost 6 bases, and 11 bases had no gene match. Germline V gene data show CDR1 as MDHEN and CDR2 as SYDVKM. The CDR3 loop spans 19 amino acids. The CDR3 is CASRAGTSGRAVITDTQYF. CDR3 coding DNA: TGTGCCAGCAGGGCCGGGACTAGCGGGAGGGCCGTAATCACAGATACGCAGTATTTT.

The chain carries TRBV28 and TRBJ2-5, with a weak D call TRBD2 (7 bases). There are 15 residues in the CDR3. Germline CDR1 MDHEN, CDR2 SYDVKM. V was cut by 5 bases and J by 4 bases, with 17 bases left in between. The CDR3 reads CASSQGTGRGETQYF. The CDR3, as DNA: TGTGCCAGCAGTCAGGGTACAGGGAGGGGAGAGACCCAGTACTTC. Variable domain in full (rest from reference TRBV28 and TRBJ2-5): DVKVTQSSRYLVKRTGEKVFLECVQDMDHENMFWYRQDPGLGLRLIYFSYDVKMKEKGDIPEGYSVSREKKERFSLILESASTNQTSMYLCASSQGTGRGETQYFGPGTRLLVL.

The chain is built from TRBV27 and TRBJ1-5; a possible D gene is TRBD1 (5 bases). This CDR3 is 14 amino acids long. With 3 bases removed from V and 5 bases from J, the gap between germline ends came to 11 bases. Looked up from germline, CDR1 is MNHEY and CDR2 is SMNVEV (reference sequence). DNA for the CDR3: TGTGCCAGCAGTTTGGCGGGGGTCCATCAGCCCCAGCATTTT. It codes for CASSLAGVHQPQHF.

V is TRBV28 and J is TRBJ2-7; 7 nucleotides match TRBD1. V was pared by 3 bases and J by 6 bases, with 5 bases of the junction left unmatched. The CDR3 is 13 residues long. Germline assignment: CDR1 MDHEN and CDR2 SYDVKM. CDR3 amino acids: CASSFSRGTEQYV. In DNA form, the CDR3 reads TGTGCCAGCAGTTTTAGCAGGGGGACCGAGCAGTACGTC.

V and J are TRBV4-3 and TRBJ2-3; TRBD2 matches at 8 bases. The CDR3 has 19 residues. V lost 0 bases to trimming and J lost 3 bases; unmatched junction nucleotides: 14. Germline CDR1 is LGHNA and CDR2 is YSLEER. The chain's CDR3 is CASSQEGGVGGLVTDTQYF. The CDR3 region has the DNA TGCGCCAGCAGCCAAGAAGGGGGGGTAGGGGGACTAGTTACAGATACGCAGTATTTT.

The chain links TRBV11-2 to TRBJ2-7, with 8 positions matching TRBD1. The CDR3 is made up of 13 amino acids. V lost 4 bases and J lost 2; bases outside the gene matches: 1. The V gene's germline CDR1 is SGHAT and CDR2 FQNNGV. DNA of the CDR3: TGTGCCAGCAGCTACAGGGGGACCTACGAGCAGTACGTC. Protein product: CASSYRGTYEQYV.

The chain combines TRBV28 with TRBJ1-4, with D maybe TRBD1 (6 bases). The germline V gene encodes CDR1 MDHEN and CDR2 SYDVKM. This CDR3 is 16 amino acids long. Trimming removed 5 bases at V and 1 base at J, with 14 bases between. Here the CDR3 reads CASSLDGGLTNEKLFF. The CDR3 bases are TGTGCCAGCAGTCTCGACGGGGGGCTAACTAATGAAAAACTGTTTTTT. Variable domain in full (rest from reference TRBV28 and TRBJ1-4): DVKVTQSSRYLVKRTGEKVFLECVQDMDHENMFWYRQDPGLGLRLIYFSYDVKMKEKGDIPEGYSVSREKKERFSLILESASTNQTSMYLCASSLDGGLTNEKLFFGSGTQLSVL.

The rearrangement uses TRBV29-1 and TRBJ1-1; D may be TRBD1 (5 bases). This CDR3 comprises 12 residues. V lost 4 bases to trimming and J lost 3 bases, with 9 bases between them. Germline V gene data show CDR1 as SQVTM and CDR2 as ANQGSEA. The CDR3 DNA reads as TGCAGCGTTGTGGCGGGGGACACTGAAGCTTTCTTT. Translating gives CSVVAGDTEAFF.

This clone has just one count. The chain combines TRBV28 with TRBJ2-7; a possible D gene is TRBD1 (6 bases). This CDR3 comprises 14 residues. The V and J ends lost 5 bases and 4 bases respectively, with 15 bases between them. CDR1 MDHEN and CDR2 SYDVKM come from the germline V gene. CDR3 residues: CASSPRQDEYEQYF. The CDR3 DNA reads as TGTGCCAGCAGTCCCAGACAGGATGAGTACGAGCAGTACTTC.

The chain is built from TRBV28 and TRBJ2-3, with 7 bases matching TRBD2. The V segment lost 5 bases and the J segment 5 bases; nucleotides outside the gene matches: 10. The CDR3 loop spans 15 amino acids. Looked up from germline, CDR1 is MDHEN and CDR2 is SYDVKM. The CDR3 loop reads CASSLVGRRGDTQYF. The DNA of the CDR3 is TGTGCCAGCAGTCTCGTCGGGAGGAGGGGAGATACGCAGTATTTT.

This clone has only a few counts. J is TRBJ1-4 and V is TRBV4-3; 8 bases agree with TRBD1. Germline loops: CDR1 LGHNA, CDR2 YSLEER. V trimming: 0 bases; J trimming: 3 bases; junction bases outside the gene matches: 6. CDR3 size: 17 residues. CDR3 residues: CASSQDTGGLANEKLFF. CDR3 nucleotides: TGCGCCAGCAGCCAAGATACAGGGGGGCTGGCTAATGAAAAACTGTTTTTT.

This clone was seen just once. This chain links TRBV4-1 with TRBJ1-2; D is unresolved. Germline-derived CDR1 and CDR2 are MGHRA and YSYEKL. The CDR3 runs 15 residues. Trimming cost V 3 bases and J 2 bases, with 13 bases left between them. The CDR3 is CASSHLPKENYGYTF. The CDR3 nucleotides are TGCGCCAGCAGCCATCTCCCTAAAGAGAACTATGGCTACACCTTC.

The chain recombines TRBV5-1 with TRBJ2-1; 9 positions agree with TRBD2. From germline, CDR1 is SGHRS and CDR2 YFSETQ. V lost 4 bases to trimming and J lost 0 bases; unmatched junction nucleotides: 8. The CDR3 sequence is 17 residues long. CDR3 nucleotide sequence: TGCGCCAGCAGCCTCGGCGGGGGGGGACGCTCCTACAATGAGCAGTTCTTC. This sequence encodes CASSLGGGGRSYNEQFF.

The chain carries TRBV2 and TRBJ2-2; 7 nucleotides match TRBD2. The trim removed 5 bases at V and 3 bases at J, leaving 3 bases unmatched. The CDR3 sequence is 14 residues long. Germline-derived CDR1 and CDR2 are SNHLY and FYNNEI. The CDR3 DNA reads TGTGCCAGCAGTTCAACTAGCGACACCGGGGAGCTGTTTTTT. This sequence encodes CASSSTSDTGELFF.

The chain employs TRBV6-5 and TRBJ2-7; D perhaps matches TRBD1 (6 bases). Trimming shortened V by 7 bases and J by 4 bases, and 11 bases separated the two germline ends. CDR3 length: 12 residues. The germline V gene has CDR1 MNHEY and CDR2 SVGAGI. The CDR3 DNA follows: TGTGCCAGCACCCAGGGGTGGTACGAGCAGTACTTC. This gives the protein CASTQGWYEQYF.

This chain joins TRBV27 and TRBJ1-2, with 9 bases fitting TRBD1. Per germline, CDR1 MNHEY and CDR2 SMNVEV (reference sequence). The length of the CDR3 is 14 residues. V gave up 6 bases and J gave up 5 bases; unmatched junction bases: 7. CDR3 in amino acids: CASSPRGTGYGYTF. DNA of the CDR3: TGTGCCAGCAGCCCCCGGGGGACAGGGTATGGCTACACCTTC.

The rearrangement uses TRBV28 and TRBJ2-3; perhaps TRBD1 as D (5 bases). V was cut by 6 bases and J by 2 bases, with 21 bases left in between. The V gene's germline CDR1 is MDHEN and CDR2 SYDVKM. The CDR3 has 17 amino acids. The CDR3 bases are TGTGCCAGCAGCCCCACCGGACACTTGCCCCTCACAGATACGCAGTATTTT. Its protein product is CASSPTGHLPLTDTQYF.